The subject of this entry is one T cell receptor (beta chain). This specimen belongs to a study of CD8 T cells in ankylosing spondylitis. MiXCR, run by TCRdb on the 5' RACE reads, gives a single entry per CDR3 protein. The sample carries 200,000 to 250,000 distinct CDR3 sequences, roughly a tenth recorded once. Germline CDR1 and CDR2: SGDLS and YYNGEE. V lost 4 bases, J lost 2 bases, and 12 bases stayed unmatched. The CDR3 has 17 amino acids. The chain links TRBV9 to TRBJ1-3; 7 nucleotides agree with TRBD1. The receptor comes from a male donor with ankylosing spondylitis or in good health (not recorded which). What was sequenced was blood, either unsorted or a sorted T cell fraction (not recorded which). The DNA of the CDR3 is TGTGCCAGCAGCCCTCAAACAGGGGCCTCCACTGGAAACACCATATATTTT. As protein: CASSPQTGASTGNTIYF.